These T cell receptor beta chains were read from a single sample in a study of shared clonotypes between healthy human individuals. Assay: immunoSEQ multiplex PCR; the TCRdb copy retains only in-frame clones and omits some. Of about 1,800,000 clones in the sample, about 95% were seen once. The sequencing input was naive CD8+ T cells sorted from blood. These TCRs come from a man aged 18 to 29 in good health. Both conserved end residues are part of each CDR3. Fields, in order: J gene, D gene, V gene, CDR3 DNA, CDR3 protein. D genes are given only for firm matches.

J: TRBJ2-7
D: TRBD1
V: TRBV5-6
DNA: TGTGCCAGCAGCTTAGGGGACAGGGAATACTACGAGCAGTACTTC
CDR3: CASSLGDREYYEQYF

J: TRBJ2-1
D: TRBD1
V: TRBV5-1
DNA: TGCGCCAGCAGCTTGCTGGACAGGGCACGCGATGAGCAGTTCTTC
CDR3: CASSLLDRARDEQFF

J: TRBJ2-7
D: TRBD1
V: TRBV13
DNA: TGTGCCAGCAGCTCGACAGGGGCCCCCTACGAGCAGTACTTC
CDR3: CASSSTGAPYEQYF

J: TRBJ2-4
D: -
V: TRBV15
DNA: TGTGCCACCAGCAACGACAGCCTAGCCAAAAACATTCAGTACTTC
CDR3: CATSNDSLAKNIQYF

J: TRBJ1-1
D: TRBD1
V: TRBV11-2
DNA: TGTGCCAGCAGCTTAACAGGGGTCTTGAACACTGAAGCTTTCTTT
CDR3: CASSLTGVLNTEAFF

J: TRBJ2-7
D: TRBD2
V: TRBV30
DNA: TGTGCCTGGAGTGAAGGAGCGGGATCCAGCGAGCAGTACTTC
CDR3: CAWSEGAGSSEQYF

J: TRBJ2-7
D: -
V: TRBV7-8
DNA: TGTGCCAGCAGCACCCTCTCTCGGGGGAGCTACGAGCAGTACTTC
CDR3: CASSTLSRGSYEQYF

J: TRBJ1-2
D: TRBD1
V: TRBV5-1
DNA: TGCGCCAGCAGCCCGACAGGGGGCATTAACTATGGCTACACCTTC
CDR3: CASSPTGGINYGYTF

J: TRBJ1-4
D: -
V: TRBV4-1
DNA: TGCGCCAGCAGGAAGACAGTGACCAATGAAAAACTGTTTTTT
CDR3: CASRKTVTNEKLFF

J: TRBJ2-1
D: TRBD1
V: TRBV7-9
DNA: TGTGCCAGCAGCTTAGAGGGGGGACAGGGCGACAATGAGCAGTTCTTC
CDR3: CASSLEGGQGDNEQFF

J: TRBJ2-3
D: -
V: TRBV11-2
DNA: TGTGCCAGCAGCTTTGGGTGGGGGAGCGCCCTCACAGATACGCAGTATTTT
CDR3: CASSFGWGSALTDTQYF